This T cell receptor (beta chain) was sequenced during a study of tumor and adjacent non-tumor tissue in lung cancer. Regarding the study as a whole: In normal lung, the top 100 clones were significantly more dominant than in tumor.

At least ten counts were recorded for this clonotype. Its specificity is not known. Three rounds of nested PCR, following a modified ARM-PCR protocol, produced the TCRbeta library. TCRdb reanalysed the multiplex PCR reads using MiXCR and keeps one entry per CDR3 protein. The sample consists of approximately 150,000 distinct CDR3 sequences, approximately 66% of them appearing once. RNA was extracted from bulk tissue without any cell sorting. Trimming shortened V by 4 bases and J by 0 bases, and 8 bases separated the two germline ends. The CDR3 contains 14 residues. Germline CDR1 reads SGHRS; CDR2 reads YFSETQ.

The clonotype was recovered from a man aged 55 to 69 with small cell lung cancer. The rearrangement joins TRBV5-1 to TRBJ2-1; D not certain. Sequencing was done on a sample of lung tumor tissue. CDR3 protein: CASSGKSSYNEQFF. The CDR3 region has the DNA TGCGCCAGCAGCGGCAAGAGCTCCTACAATGAGCAGTTCTTC.